The clone carrying this T cell receptor beta chain has just a few counts. The antigen is not known. Germline lookup yields CDR1 DFQATT and CDR2 SNEGSKA (reference sequence). The CDR3 has 14 amino acids. The V gene lost 6 bases and the J gene lost 5 bases, with 14 bases spanning the gap. These data are taken from a study of vaccination and CD4 T cells after COVID-19. Sequence data for DNA of cultured CD4+ T cells were generated by the Oncomine TCR Beta short-read assay. TCRdb re-analysed the PCR reads in MiXCR, keeping a single row per CDR3 protein. The top ten hold roughly 2.5% of the sample, which has over 20,000 distinct CDR3 sequences, approximately 38% seen once. The time point was: late sampling 161 to 241 days after vaccination in a few convalescent patients. Treatment noted: roughly 10-day PBMC culture with coronavirus spike peptide pools or control peptides (ViraFEST assay).

This TCR was sampled from a human donor who had recovered from COVID-19. The sequences come from CD4+ T cells from blood, cultured in vitro, collected about 7 months after SARS-CoV-2 vaccination. This chain links TRBV20-1 with TRBJ1-6; tentatively, D is TRBD1 (6 bases). The CDR3 spells CSATTGQHNSPLHF. DNA of the CDR3: TGCAGTGCGACTACGGGACAACATAATTCACCCCTCCACTTT.